This TCR beta chain was captured by sequencing in a study of OX40 agonist ivuxolimab in advanced cancers. Study overall: Anti-PD-1, anti-PD-L1 or anti-CTLA-4 therapy given earlier was allowed, and approximately 40% had some. Broader study findings: The study observed clonal expansion of CD4+ and CD8+ blood T cells by week 6 at 0.1 to 3.0 mg/kg. Relative to CD4+ cells, CD8+ T cells on average had more expanded clones.

There are 19 residues in the CDR3. V was trimmed by 0 bases and J by 0 bases, leaving 15 bases between them. The V gene's germline CDR1 is MGHRA and CDR2 YSYEKL. This table comes from immunoSEQ multiplex PCR, and its TCRdb copy is limited to in-frame clones, with some not included. The sample records 82,000 or so clones, approximately 85% being singletons. Comment on this clone: No antigen is known for it.

The sample was CD4+ or CD8+ T cells sorted from blood, taken in a trial of the OX40 agonist ivuxolimab. The origin of this receptor is an adult with an advanced solid tumor such as melanoma, head and neck, liver or kidney cancer. This chain joins TRBV4-1 and TRBJ2-6, with D possibly being TRBD1 (6 bases). The CDR3 nucleotides are TGCGCCAGCAGCCAAGATATGGAACAGGGAGCCTCTGGGGCCAACGTCCTGACTTTC. Its translation is CASSQDMEQGASGANVLTF.